The 5 T cell receptor beta chains reported below all come from one sample, sequenced in a study of cytomegalovirus exposure and HLA in healthy donors. The repertoire was sequenced with immunoSEQ multiplex PCR; TCRdb's copy has only in-frame clones and lacks some. The table includes fewer than 85,000 clones, roughly 96% detected once. The source material was PBMCs. These receptors came from a woman aged 18-29 years in good health and CMV-seronegative.

This chain uses TRBV13 with TRBJ2-7; D is possibly TRBD2 (6 bases). The CDR3 spans 16 residues. Between the trimmed V and J ends, which lost 4 bases and 7 bases, there was a span of 23 bases. Germline assignment: CDR1 PRHDT and CDR2 FYEKMQ (reference sequence). Written as DNA, the CDR3 is TGTGCCAGCAGCTCCCTGTCCGGACGCGGTGGAGGGGAGCAGTACTTC. It translates to CASSSLSGRGGGEQYF.

J is TRBJ2-2 and V is TRBV25-1, with a tentative D call TRBD2 (5 bases). Germline V gene lookup returns CDR1 MGHDK and CDR2 SYGVNS. V was clipped by 4 bases and J by 4 bases, with 13 bases between them. The CDR3 length is 15 residues. CDR3 region: CASSATSSFTGELFF. CDR3 sequence (DNA): TGTGCCAGCAGTGCAACTAGTTCGTTCACCGGGGAGCTGTTTTTT. Full variable domain (rest looked up from reference TRBV25-1 and TRBJ2-2): EADIYQTPRYLVIGTGKKITLECSQTMGHDKMYWYQQDPGMELHLIHYSYGVNSTEKGDLSSESTVSRIRTEHFPLTLESARPSHTSQYLCASSATSSFTGELFFGEGSRLTVL.

This chain links TRBV9 with TRBJ2-4; D is unclear. The CDR3 length is 15 residues. V was clipped by 3 bases and J by 0 bases, with 10 bases between them. Germline values: CDR1 SGDLS, CDR2 YYNGEE. CDR3 region: CASSDSELAKNIQYF. The CDR3 DNA reads TGTGCCAGCAGCGATTCAGAATTAGCCAAAAACATTCAGTACTTC.

The chain joins TRBV6-5 to TRBJ1-5; TRBD1 might be the D (5 bases). With 0 bases removed from V and 3 bases from J, the gap between germline ends came to 6 bases. In germline, CDR1 is MNHEY, CDR2 SVGAGI. This CDR3 spans 14 amino acids. The CDR3 is CASSYSGVNQPQHF. The DNA for the CDR3 is TGTGCCAGCAGTTACTCAGGGGTCAATCAGCCCCAGCATTTT.

The rearrangement joins TRBV18 to TRBJ2-3; D is undetermined. This CDR3 region has 14 residues. V was cut by 10 bases and J by 0 bases, with 14 bases left in between. Germline V gene lookup returns CDR1 KGHSH and CDR2 LQKENI. CDR3: CATCPSASTDTQYF. CDR3 nucleotide sequence: TGTGCCACTTGTCCCAGCGCCAGCACAGATACGCAGTATTTT. Full variable domain (rest looked up from reference TRBV18 and TRBJ2-3): NAGVMQNPRHLVRRRGQEARLRCSPMKGHSHVYWYRQLPEEGLKFMVYLQKENIIDESGMPKERFSAEFPKEGPSILRIQQVVRGDSAAYFCATCPSASTDTQYFGPGTRLTVL.